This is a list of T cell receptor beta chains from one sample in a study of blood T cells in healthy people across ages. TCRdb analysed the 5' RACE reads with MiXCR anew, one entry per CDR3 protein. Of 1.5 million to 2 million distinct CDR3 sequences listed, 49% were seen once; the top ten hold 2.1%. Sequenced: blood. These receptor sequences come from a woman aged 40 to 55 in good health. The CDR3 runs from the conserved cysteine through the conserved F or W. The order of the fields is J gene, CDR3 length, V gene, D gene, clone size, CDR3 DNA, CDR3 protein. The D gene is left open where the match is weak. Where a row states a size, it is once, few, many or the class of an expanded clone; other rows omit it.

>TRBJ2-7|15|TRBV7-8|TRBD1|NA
TGTGCCAGCAGCATAGGGACAGGAGCGACCTACGAGCAGTACTTC
CASSIGTGATYEQYF
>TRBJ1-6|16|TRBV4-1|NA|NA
TGCGCCAGCAGCCAAGAAGAGGGTCTTGCCCATTCACCCCTCCACTTT
CASSQEEGLAHSPLHF
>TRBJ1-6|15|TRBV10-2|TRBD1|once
TGCGCCAGCCGCAACCGGGACAGGGATAATTCACCCCTCCACTTT
CASRNRDRDNSPLHF
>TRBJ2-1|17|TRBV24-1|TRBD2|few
TGTGCCACCAGTGATTTTGCTAGCGGGGGGCCAGGCGATGAGCAGTTCTTC
CATSDFASGGPGDEQFF
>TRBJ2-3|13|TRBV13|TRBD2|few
TGTGCCAGCAGCTTAGCTAGCGGGGCTACGCAGTATTTT
CASSLASGATQYF
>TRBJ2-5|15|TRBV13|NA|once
TGTGCCAGCAGCCCCCTCCCGGGGGAGTCAGAGACCCAGTACTTC
CASSPLPGESETQYF
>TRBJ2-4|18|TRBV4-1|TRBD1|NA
TGCGCCAGCAGCCAACCGGGGGGACAGGGGGCGTCCAAAAACATTCAGTACTTC
CASSQPGGQGASKNIQYF
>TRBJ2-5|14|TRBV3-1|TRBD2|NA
TGTGCCAGCAGGACACTAGCGGAACAAGAGACCCAGTACTTC
CASRTLAEQETQYF
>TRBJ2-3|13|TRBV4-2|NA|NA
TGTGCCAGCAGCCGCCAGCACACAGATACGCAGTATTTT
CASSRQHTDTQYF
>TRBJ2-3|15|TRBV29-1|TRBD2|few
TGCAGCACTAGCGGGGGGCCCCGGAGCACAGATACGCAGTATTTT
CSTSGGPRSTDTQYF
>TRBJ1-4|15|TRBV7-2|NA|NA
TGTGCCAGCAGCACCAACGGTGCTACTAATGAAAAACTGTTTTTT
CASSTNGATNEKLFF
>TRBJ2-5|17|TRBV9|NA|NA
TGTGCCAGCAGCCCCTTTGCAGGTGGCCTCCGAGAAGAGACCCAGTACTTC
CASSPFAGGLREETQYF
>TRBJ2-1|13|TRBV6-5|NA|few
TGTGCCAGCAGTAAGGGACTTCTCAATGAGCAGTTCTTC
CASSKGLLNEQFF
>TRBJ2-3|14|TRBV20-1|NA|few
TGCAGTGCCCAAAGCGAGTCGAGCACAGATACGCAGTATTTT
CSAQSESSTDTQYF
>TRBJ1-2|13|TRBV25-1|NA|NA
TGTGCCAGCAGTACGGGCCTATTCTATGGCTACACCTTC
CASSTGLFYGYTF
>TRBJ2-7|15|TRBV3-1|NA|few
TGTGCCAGCAGCCCTACGGGACGGAAGACCTACGAGCAGTACTTC
CASSPTGRKTYEQYF
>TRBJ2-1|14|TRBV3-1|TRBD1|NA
TGTGCCAGCAGCCAACCGGGACAGCACAATGAGCAGTTCTTC
CASSQPGQHNEQFF
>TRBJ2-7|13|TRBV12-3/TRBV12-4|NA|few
TGTGCCAGCAGTCCTCCCACAGGGTACGAGCAGTACTTC
CASSPPTGYEQYF
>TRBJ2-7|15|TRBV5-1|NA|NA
TGCGCCAGCAGCCGGGAGGTCGCAGGGGGACACGAGCAGTACTTC
CASSREVAGGHEQYF
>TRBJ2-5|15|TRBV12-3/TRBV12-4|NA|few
TGTGCCAGCCGCCTAGACTCCGGGCACCAAGAGACCCAGTACTTC
CASRLDSGHQETQYF
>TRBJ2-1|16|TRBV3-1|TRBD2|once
TGTGCCAGCAGCATGATAGCGGGGGGCATCTACAATGAGCAGTTCTTC
CASSMIAGGIYNEQFF
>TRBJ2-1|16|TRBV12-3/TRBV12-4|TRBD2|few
TGTGCCAGCAGCACCCGACTAGCGGGGTTCTACAATGAGCAGTTCTTC
CASSTRLAGFYNEQFF
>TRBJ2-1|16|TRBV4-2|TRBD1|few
TGTGCCAGCAGCCTACTCGACAGGGTGGTTGGGGATGAGCAGTTCTTC
CASSLLDRVVGDEQFF
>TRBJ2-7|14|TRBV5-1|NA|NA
TGCGCCAGCAGCTTGGTCGTCGGCGCCTACGAGCAGTACTTC
CASSLVVGAYEQYF
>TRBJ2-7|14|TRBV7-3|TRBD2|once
TGTGCCAGCAGTGGACTAGCGGGGGAGGGGGCCCAGTACTTC
CASSGLAGEGAQYF
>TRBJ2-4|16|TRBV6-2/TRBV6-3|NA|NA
TGTGCCAGCAGTTACTCGAGATTTTCCCAGAGGAACATTCAGTACTTC
CASSYSRFSQRNIQYF
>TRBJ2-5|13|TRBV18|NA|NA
TGTGCCAGCTCACCCGGCATTAAAGAGACCCAGTACTTC
CASSPGIKETQYF
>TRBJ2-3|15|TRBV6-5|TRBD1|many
TGTGCCAGCAGCAGAGACAGGGGAAGCACAGATACGCAGTATTTT
CASSRDRGSTDTQYF
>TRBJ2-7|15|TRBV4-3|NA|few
TGCGCCAGCAGCCATAGAATCGGGACGGATGCTGGGCAGTACTTC
CASSHRIGTDAGQYF
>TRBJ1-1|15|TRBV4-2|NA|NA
TGTGCCAGCAGCCAAGTCCAGGGGCGCGACACTGAAGCTTTCTTT
CASSQVQGRDTEAFF
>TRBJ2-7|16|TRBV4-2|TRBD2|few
TGTGCCAGCAGCCAAGAGCCTAGCGGGGGCTCCTACGAGCAGTACTTC
CASSQEPSGGSYEQYF
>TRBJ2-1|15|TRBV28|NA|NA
TGTGCCAGCAGCCGGGGGACCCCACGATACAATGAGCAGTTCTTC
CASSRGTPRYNEQFF
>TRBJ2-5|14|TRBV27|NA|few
TGTGCCAGCAGCACTTCCCCGCGAGGAGAGACCCAGTACTTC
CASSTSPRGETQYF
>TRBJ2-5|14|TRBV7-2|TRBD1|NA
TGTGCCAGCAGCCCGGACAGGACTGCGGAGACCCAGTACTTC
CASSPDRTAETQYF
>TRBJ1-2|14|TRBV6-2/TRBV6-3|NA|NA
TGTGCCAGCCGCCGGCAGGGAAAGGTCTATGGCTACACCTTC
CASRRQGKVYGYTF
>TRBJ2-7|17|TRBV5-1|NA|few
TGCGCCAGCAGCTCCGGGACACTTTTAAGGAATGGCTACGAGCAGTACTTC
CASSSGTLLRNGYEQYF
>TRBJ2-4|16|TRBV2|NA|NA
TGTGCCAGCAGTGAGCGTGGGACCGCAGCCAAAAACATTCAGTACTTC
CASSERGTAAKNIQYF
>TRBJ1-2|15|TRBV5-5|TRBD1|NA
TGTGCCAGCCGTATTGGACAGGGATTCAACTATGGCTACACCTTC
CASRIGQGFNYGYTF
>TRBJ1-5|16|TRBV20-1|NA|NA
TGCAGTGCTAGAGATTGGGCAGGGAGACTCAATCAGCCCCAGCATTTT
CSARDWAGRLNQPQHF
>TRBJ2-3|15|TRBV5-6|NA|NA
TGTGCCAGCAGCGAGGACGGGGGAAGCACAGATACGCAGTATTTT
CASSEDGGSTDTQYF
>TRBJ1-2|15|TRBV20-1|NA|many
TGCAGTGCTAGAGCTTTTATACTGGGGGGCTCGGGCTACACCTTC
CSARAFILGGSGYTF
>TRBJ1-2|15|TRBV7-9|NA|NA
TGTGCCAGCAGCTGGTCCCGGGACAAGACGTATGGCCACACCTTC
CASSWSRDKTYGHTF
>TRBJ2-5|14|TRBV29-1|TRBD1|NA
TGCAGCGGGACAAAGGGACAGGGAAGAGAGACCCAGTACTTC
CSGTKGQGRETQYF
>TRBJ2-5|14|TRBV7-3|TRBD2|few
TGTGCCAGCAGTCCAACTAGCGGGGCGGAGACCCAGTACTTC
CASSPTSGAETQYF
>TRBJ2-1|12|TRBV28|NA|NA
TGTGCCAGCAGTTTGGAGGGGTCCGAGCAGTTCTTC
CASSLEGSEQFF
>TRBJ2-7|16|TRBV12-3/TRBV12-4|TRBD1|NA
TGTGCCAGCAGTTTGACCGGGACAGGGTCCATCAATGAGCAGTACTTC
CASSLTGTGSINEQYF
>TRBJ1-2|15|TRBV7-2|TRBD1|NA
TGTGCCAGCAGCTCAGACAGGGGAAGATTTTATGGCTACACCTTC
CASSSDRGRFYGYTF
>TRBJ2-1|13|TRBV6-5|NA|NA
TGTGCCAGCACAACCCGGACGCAAGAGACCCAGTTCTTC
CASTTRTQETQFF
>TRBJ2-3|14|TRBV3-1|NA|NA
TGTGCCAGCAGCCTCACTACGATCACAGATACGCAGTATTTT
CASSLTTITDTQYF
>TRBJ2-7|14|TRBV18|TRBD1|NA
TGTGCCAGCTCACCACTGGGACAGAACTACGAGCAGTACTTC
CASSPLGQNYEQYF